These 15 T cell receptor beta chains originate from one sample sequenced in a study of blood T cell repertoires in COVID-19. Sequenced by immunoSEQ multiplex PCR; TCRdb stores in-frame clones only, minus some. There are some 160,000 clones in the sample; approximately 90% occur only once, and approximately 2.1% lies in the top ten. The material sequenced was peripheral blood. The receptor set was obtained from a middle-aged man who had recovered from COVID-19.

The CDR3, as DNA: TGTGCCAGTAGTATAGTGAGCACGCGGGGCAATCAGCCCCAGCATTTT. The encoded protein is CASSIVSTRGNQPQHF. This chain links TRBV19 with TRBJ1-5; no definite D call. Germline CDR1 and CDR2: LNHDA and SQIVND (reference sequence). The CDR3 loop spans 16 amino acids. Trimming removed 1 base from V and 2 bases from J, with 12 bases in between. Based on the CDR3 plus reference TRBV19 and TRBJ1-5, the full variable domain is DGGITQSPKYLFRKEGQNVTLSCEQNLNHDAMYWYRQDPGQGLRLIYYSQIVNDFQKGDIAEGYSVSREKKESFPLTVTSAQKNPTAFYLCASSIVSTRGNQPQHFGDGTRLSIL.

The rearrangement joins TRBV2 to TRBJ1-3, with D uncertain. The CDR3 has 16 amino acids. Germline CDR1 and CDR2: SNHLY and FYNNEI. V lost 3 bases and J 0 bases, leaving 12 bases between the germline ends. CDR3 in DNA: TGTGCCAGCAGTGAGGCGGAGGGAAGCTCTGGAAACACCATATATTTT. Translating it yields CASSEAEGSSGNTIYF.

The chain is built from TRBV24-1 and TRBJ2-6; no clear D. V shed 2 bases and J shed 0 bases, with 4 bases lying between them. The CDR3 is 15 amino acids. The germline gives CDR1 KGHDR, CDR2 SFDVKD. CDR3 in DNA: TGTGCCACCAGTGATTCATCCTCTGGGGCCAACGTCCTGACTTTC. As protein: CATSDSSSGANVLTF.

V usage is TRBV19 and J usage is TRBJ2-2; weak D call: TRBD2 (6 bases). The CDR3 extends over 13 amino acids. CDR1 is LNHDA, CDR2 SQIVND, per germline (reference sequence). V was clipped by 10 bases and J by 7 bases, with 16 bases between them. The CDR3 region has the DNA TGTGCCATCCGGGAGACACAGGTCGGGGAGCTGTTTTTT. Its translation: CAIRETQVGELFF.

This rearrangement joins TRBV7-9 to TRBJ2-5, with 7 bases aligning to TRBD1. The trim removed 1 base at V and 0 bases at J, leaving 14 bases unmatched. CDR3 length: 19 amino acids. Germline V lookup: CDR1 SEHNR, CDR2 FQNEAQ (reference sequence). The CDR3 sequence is CASSLVFGTEKDHQETQYF. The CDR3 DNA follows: TGTGCCAGCAGCTTAGTGTTTGGGACAGAAAAAGACCACCAAGAGACCCAGTACTTC.

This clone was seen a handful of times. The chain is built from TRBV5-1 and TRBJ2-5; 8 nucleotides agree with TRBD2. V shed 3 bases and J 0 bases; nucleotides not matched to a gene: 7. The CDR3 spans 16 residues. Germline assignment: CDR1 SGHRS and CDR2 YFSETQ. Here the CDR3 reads CASSSSGGAYQETQYF. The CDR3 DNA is TGCGCCAGCAGCTCGAGCGGGGGTGCGTACCAAGAGACCCAGTACTTC.

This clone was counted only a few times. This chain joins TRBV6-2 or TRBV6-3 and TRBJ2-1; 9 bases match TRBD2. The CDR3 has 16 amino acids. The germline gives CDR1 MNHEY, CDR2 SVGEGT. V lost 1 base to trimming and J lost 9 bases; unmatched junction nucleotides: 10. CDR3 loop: CASSYYPPAGGLEQFF. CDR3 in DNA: TGTGCCAGCAGTTACTACCCCCCCGCGGGAGGGCTTGAGCAGTTCTTC.

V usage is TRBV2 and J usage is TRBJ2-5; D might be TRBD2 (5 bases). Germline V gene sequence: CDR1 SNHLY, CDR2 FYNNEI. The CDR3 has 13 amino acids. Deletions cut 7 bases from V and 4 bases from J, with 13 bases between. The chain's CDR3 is CASTREAVETQYF. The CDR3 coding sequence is TGTGCCAGCACTAGGGAAGCGGTAGAGACCCAGTACTTC.

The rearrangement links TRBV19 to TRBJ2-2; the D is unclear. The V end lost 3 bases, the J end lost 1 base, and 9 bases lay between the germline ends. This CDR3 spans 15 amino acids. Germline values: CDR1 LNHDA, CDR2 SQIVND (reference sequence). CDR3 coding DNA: TGTGCCAGTAGTATTCAGGTGATGAACACCGGGGAGCTGTTTTTT. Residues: CASSIQVMNTGELFF.

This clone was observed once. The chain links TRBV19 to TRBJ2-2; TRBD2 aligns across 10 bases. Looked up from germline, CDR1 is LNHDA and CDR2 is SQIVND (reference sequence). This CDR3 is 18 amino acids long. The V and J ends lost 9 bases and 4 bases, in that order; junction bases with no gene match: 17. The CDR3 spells CARGTSDQKVVCTGELFF. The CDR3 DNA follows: TGTGCCAGGGGGACTAGCGATCAAAAAGTGGTGTGCACCGGGGAGCTGTTTTTT.

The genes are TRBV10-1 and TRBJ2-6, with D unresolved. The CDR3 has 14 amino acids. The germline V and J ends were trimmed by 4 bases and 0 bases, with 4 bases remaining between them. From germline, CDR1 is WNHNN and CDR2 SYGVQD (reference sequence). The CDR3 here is CASSVHSGANVLTF. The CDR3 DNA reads TGCGCCAGCAGTGTCCACTCTGGGGCCAACGTCCTGACTTTC.

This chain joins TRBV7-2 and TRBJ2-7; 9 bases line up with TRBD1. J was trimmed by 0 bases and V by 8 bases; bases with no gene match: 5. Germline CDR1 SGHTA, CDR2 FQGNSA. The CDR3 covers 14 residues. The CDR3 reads CASGTGLSSYEQYF. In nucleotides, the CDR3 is TGTGCCAGCGGGACAGGGCTGAGCTCCTACGAGCAGTACTTC.

Here the CDR3 DNA reads TGTGCCAGCAGTAGGGGGCCTAGCGGGGGTCAGAATACGCAGTATTTT. It translates to CASSRGPSGGQNTQYF. V is TRBV9 and J is TRBJ2-3; 10 bases match TRBD2. The CDR3 contains 16 residues. Per germline, CDR1 SGDLS and CDR2 YYNGEE. The V gene end was trimmed by 5 bases and the J gene end by 7 bases; junction bases not matched to a gene: 13.

The CDR3 region is CASSQNGTPQETQYF. In nucleotides, the CDR3 is TGTGCCAGCTCACAAAACGGGACACCACAAGAGACCCAGTACTTC. The V gene is TRBV18, the J gene TRBJ2-5, with D perhaps TRBD1 (6 bases). The ends were cut back, 4 bases at V and 2 bases at J, with 14 bases in the middle. This CDR3 region has 15 residues. Germline CDR1 is KGHSH and CDR2 is LQKENI.

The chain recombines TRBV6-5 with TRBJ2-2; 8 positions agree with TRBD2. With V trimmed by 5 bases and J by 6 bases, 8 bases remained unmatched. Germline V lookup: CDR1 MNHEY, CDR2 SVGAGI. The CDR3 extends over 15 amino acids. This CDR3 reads CASSQREFGPGELFF. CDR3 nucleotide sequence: TGTGCCAGCAGTCAGCGGGAGTTTGGTCCCGGGGAGCTGTTTTTT.